A selection of T cell receptor beta chains follows, all from one sample in a study of cytomegalovirus exposure and HLA in healthy donors. Libraries were prepared by immunoSEQ multiplex PCR; TCRdb keeps only in-frame clonotypes and omits some of them. This sample has approximately 110,000 clones; over 60% occur once, and the top ten carry 8% to 8.5%. Sequenced input: PBMCs. These receptors came from a woman in her forties in good health and CMV-seropositive. Both conserved end residues are part of each CDR3. The D gene is left open where the match is weak. Clone size is not always given. Where it is, it says once, few, many or a class for expanded clones.

abundance,v_gene,d_gene,j_gene,CDR3aa,CDR3nt
-,TRBV9,-,TRBJ1-2,CASSVATGNYGYTF,TGTGCCAGCAGCGTAGCTACAGGGAACTATGGCTACACCTTC
-,TRBV7-9,TRBD1,TRBJ1-1,CASSPTGGKGEAFF,TGTGCCAGCAGCCCGACAGGGGGCAAGGGTGAAGCTTTCTTT
-,TRBV5-1,TRBD1,TRBJ1-5,CASSEGSGTGGSQPQHF,TGCGCCAGCAGCGAGGGGAGTGGGACAGGGGGCAGTCAGCCCCAGCATTTT
-,TRBV5-6,TRBD1,TRBJ1-2,CASRWGQGFGYTF,TGTGCCAGCAGATGGGGACAGGGCTTTGGCTACACCTTC
-,TRBV5-1,TRBD1,TRBJ1-6,CASSMGQGASYNSPLHF,TGCGCCAGCAGCATGGGACAGGGGGCATCCTATAATTCACCCCTCCACTTT
-,TRBV4-3,TRBD2,TRBJ2-1,CASSHLRRGGATDEQFF,TGCGCCAGCAGCCACCTAAGGCGCGGGGGGGCCACCGATGAGCAGTTCTTC
-,TRBV11-2,TRBD1,TRBJ1-2,CASSKSLGQTQTFNYGYTF,TGTGCCAGCAGCAAAAGCCTGGGACAGACTCAGACTTTTAACTATGGCTACACCTTC
few,TRBV11-3,-,TRBJ2-7,CASSEGESYEQYF,TGTGCCAGCAGCGAGGGGGAGTCCTACGAGCAGTACTTC
-,TRBV9,-,TRBJ2-3,CASGGLAVADTQYF,TGTGCCAGCGGGGGGCTAGCGGTTGCAGATACGCAGTATTTT
few,TRBV5-1,TRBD1,TRBJ1-2,CASSQGETRGYTF,TGCGCCAGCAGTCAGGGGGAGACGAGGGGCTACACCTTC
-,TRBV4-1,TRBD1,TRBJ1-2,CASSQGQGALGYTF,TGCGCCAGCAGCCAAGGACAGGGCGCTTTAGGCTACACCTTC
-,TRBV2,-,TRBJ2-4,CASSAGILAKNIQYF,TGTGCCAGCAGTGCGGGGATACTAGCCAAAAACATTCAGTACTTC
-,TRBV5-4,TRBD1,TRBJ1-2,CASSVRQGAFGGYTF,TGTGCCAGCAGCGTCCGACAGGGTGCGTTTGGTGGCTACACCTTC
-,TRBV7-2,-,TRBJ2-7,CASSWGTKSSYEQYF,TGTGCCAGCAGCTGGGGGACAAAGAGCTCCTACGAGCAGTACTTC
-,TRBV10-3,-,TRBJ1-1,CAINPRQPNMNTEAFF,TGTGCCATCAACCCACGACAGCCTAATATGAACACTGAAGCTTTCTTT
-,TRBV4-3,TRBD2,TRBJ2-1,CASSQDRLGAASGGHNEQFF,TGCGCCAGCAGCCAAGATCGTCTGGGGGCGGCTAGCGGGGGCCACAATGAGCAGTTCTTC
-,TRBV7-2,TRBD2,TRBJ2-3,CASSLLAGAIFDTQYF,TGTGCCAGCAGCTTACTAGCGGGGGCCATCTTCGATACGCAGTATTTT
-,TRBV27,-,TRBJ1-2,CASSLYRNYGYTF,TGTGCCAGCAGTTTATACAGAAACTATGGCTACACCTTC
-,TRBV7-7,-,TRBJ1-1,CASSPGGAERQAFF,TGTGCCAGCAGCCCGGGCGGGGCAGAAAGACAAGCTTTCTTT
-,TRBV7-3,-,TRBJ1-1,CASSSQGQNTEAFF,TGTGCCAGCAGCTCTCAGGGACAGAACACTGAAGCTTTCTTT
-,TRBV6-5,-,TRBJ2-7,CASSPHTYEQYF,TGTGCCAGCAGTCCTCACACCTACGAGCAGTACTTC
-,TRBV9,TRBD1,TRBJ1-1,CASSVGTGGYTEAFF,TGTGCCAGCAGCGTAGGTACAGGGGGATACACTGAAGCTTTCTTT
-,TRBV19,TRBD2,TRBJ2-3,CATGAGASTDTQYF,TGTGCCACCGGAGCGGGGGCTAGCACAGATACGCAGTATTTT
-,TRBV2,-,TRBJ1-2,CASSITPGREGYTF,TGTGCCAGCAGTATCACCCCCGGGAGGGAAGGCTACACCTTC
-,TRBV12-5,-,TRBJ1-1,CASGQTANTEAFF,TGTGCTAGTGGCCAAACAGCGAACACTGAAGCTTTCTTT
few,TRBV11-2,-,TRBJ1-1,CASSDRSEGNTEAFF,TGTGCCAGCAGCGACCGATCGGAGGGGAACACTGAAGCTTTCTTT
-,TRBV9,TRBD1,TRBJ1-2,CASSVASQGGGGYTF,TGTGCCAGCAGCGTAGCTTCGCAGGGGGGCGGTGGCTACACCTTC
-,TRBV18,-,TRBJ2-7,CASSADSHEQYF,TGTGCCAGCTCAGCGGACAGTCACGAGCAGTACTTC
many,TRBV4-3,-,TRBJ2-6,CASSQGWGRGANVLTF,TGCGCCAGCAGCCAAGGGTGGGGGCGTGGGGCCAACGTCCTGACTTTC
-,TRBV7-8,TRBD1,TRBJ1-5,CASSLSGGYNQPQHF,TGTGCCAGCAGCTTATCAGGGGGGTACAATCAGCCCCAGCATTTT
-,TRBV4-3,-,TRBJ2-5,CASSQGQGSETQYF,TGCGCCAGCAGCCAAGGTCAGGGGTCGGAGACCCAGTACTTC
-,TRBV7-8,-,TRBJ1-1,CASSLRGQGHTEAFF,TGTGCCAGCAGCTTAAGGGGCCAGGGGCACACTGAAGCTTTCTTT
-,TRBV6-1,-,TRBJ1-6,CASRRLSPLHF,TGTGCCTCAAGGAGACTTTCACCCCTCCACTTT
-,TRBV19,-,TRBJ1-1,CASSPTTKIGTEAFF,TGTGCCAGTAGTCCGACGACAAAGATAGGAACTGAAGCTTTCTTT
-,TRBV5-6,-,TRBJ2-3,CASSSSGLGGTDTQYF,TGTGCCAGCAGCTCCTCGGGGTTGGGAGGCACAGATACGCAGTATTTT
-,TRBV5-4,TRBD1,TRBJ1-1,CASRRGQAPEAFF,TGTGCCAGCAGGAGGGGACAGGCCCCTGAAGCTTTCTTT
-,TRBV7-2,TRBD1,TRBJ1-2,CASGTGRYYGYTF,TGTGCCAGCGGGACAGGACGTTACTATGGCTACACCTTC
-,TRBV27,-,TRBJ1-2,CVSSLARTSAGGYTF,TGTGTCAGCAGTCTAGCCCGGACTTCCGCGGGTGGCTACACCTTC
-,TRBV11-1,-,TRBJ1-1,CASSFDFTVDTEAFF,TGTGCCAGCAGCTTTGACTTCACTGTCGACACTGAAGCTTTCTTT
-,TRBV7-6,-,TRBJ1-3,CASSSAGKTGNTIYF,TGTGCCAGCAGCTCTGCAGGAAAAACTGGAAACACCATATATTTT
-,TRBV11-3,-,TRBJ2-7,CASSNPGYEQYF,TGTGCCAGCAGTAACCCCGGCTACGAGCAGTACTTC
-,TRBV7-6,-,TRBJ2-5,CASSLLGGQETQYF,TGTGCCAGCAGTTTGCTAGGGGGCCAAGAGACCCAGTACTTC
-,TRBV10-3,TRBD2,TRBJ2-1,CAISGTSGWDDEQFF,TGTGCCATCAGTGGGACTAGCGGGTGGGACGATGAGCAGTTCTTC
-,TRBV4-1,TRBD2,TRBJ2-3,CASSHPLRAGGRLRTPDTQYF,TGCGCCAGCAGCCATCCCCTTAGGGCGGGGGGACGGTTGAGGACCCCAGATACGCAGTATTTT
-,TRBV7-3,-,TRBJ1-1,CASSLRTGSEAFF,TGTGCCAGCAGCTTAAGAACAGGGTCTGAAGCTTTCTTT
-,TRBV4-2,-,TRBJ1-2,CASSQEGNSGYPNYGYTF,TGTGCCAGCAGCCAAGAGGGGAACTCGGGATACCCTAACTATGGCTACACCTTC